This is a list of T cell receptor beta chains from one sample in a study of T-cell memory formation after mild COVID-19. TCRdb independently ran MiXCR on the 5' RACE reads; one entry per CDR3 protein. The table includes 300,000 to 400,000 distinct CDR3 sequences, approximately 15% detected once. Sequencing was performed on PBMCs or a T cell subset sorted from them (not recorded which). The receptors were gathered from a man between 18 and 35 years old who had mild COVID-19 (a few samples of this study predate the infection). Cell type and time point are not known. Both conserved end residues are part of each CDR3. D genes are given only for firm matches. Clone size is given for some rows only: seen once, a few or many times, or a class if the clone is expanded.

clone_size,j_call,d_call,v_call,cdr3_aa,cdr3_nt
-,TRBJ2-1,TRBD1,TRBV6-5,CASRGQGAGRNEQFF,TGTGCCAGCAGGGGACAGGGGGCAGGGAGGAATGAGCAGTTCTTC
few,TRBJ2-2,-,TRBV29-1,CSLWDGLTGELFF,TGCAGCCTTTGGGACGGCCTCACCGGGGAGCTGTTTTTT
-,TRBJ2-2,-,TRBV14,CASSQGGDRELFF,TGTGCCAGCAGCCAAGGGGGGGACCGGGAGCTGTTTTTT
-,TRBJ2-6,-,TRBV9,CASSVEPSGANVLTF,TGTGCCAGCAGCGTAGAGCCCTCTGGGGCCAACGTCCTGACTTTC
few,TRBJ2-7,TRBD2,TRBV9,CASSPSGAAYEQYF,TGTGCCAGCAGCCCCAGCGGGGCCGCCTACGAGCAGTACTTC
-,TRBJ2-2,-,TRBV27,CASSFLGRVTGELFF,TGTGCCAGCAGTTTTCTGGGGCGGGTCACCGGGGAGCTGTTTTTT
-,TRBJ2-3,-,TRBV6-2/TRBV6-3,CASRRDITDTQYF,TGTGCCAGCAGAAGGGACATTACAGATACGCAGTATTTT
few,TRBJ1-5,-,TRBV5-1,CASSLAPGVNQPQHF,TGCGCCAGCAGCTTGGCCCCAGGGGTTAATCAGCCCCAGCATTTT
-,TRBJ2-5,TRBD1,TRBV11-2,CASSPWPRQGDGETQYF,TGTGCCAGCAGCCCCTGGCCACGGCAGGGGGATGGAGAGACCCAGTACTTC
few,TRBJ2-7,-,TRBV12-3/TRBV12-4,CASSLVRGYEQYF,TGTGCCAGCAGTCTGGTCAGGGGCTACGAGCAGTACTTC
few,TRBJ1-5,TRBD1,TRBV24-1,CATSDDRDLQPQHF,TGTGCCACCAGTGACGACAGGGATCTTCAGCCCCAGCATTTT
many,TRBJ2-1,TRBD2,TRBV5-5,CASSLLAGEFEQFF,TGTGCCAGCAGCTTACTAGCGGGGGAATTCGAGCAGTTCTTC
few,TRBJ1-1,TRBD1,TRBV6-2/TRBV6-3,CANQDQGEYTEAFF,TGTGCCAACCAGGACCAGGGGGAGTACACTGAAGCTTTCTTT
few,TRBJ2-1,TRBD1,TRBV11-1,CASSFFGQGFNEQFF,TGTGCCAGCAGCTTCTTCGGACAGGGATTCAATGAGCAGTTCTTC
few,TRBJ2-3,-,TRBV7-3,CASSFGLITDTQYF,TGTGCCAGCAGCTTCGGACTCATCACAGATACGCAGTATTTT
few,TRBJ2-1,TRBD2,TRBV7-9,CASSDLVGTNNEQFF,TGTGCCAGCAGCGACCTCGTCGGGACTAATAATGAGCAGTTCTTC
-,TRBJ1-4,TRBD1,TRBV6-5,CASSKQGKNEKLFF,TGTGCCAGCAGTAAACAGGGGAAGAATGAAAAACTGTTTTTT
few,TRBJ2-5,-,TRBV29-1,CSVRLLSQETQYF,TGCAGCGTTCGCCTCCTATCACAAGAGACCCAGTACTTC
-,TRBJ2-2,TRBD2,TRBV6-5,CASREFSGHTGELFF,TGTGCCAGCAGAGAGTTTAGCGGGCACACCGGGGAGCTGTTTTTT
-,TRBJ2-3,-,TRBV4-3,CASSQDKGRGTDTQYF,TGCGCCAGCAGCCAAGATAAAGGCAGGGGTACAGATACGCAGTATTTT
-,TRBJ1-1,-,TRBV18,CASSPQGTRGRSGAFF,TGTGCCAGCTCACCACAGGGGACACGGGGCCGCAGCGGAGCTTTCTTT
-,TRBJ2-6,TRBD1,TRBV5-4,CASRRPGTGGGGANVLTF,TGTGCCAGCCGCAGACCCGGGACAGGGGGTGGAGGGGCCAACGTCCTGACTTTC
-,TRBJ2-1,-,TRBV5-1,CASSLFRGSYNEQFF,TGCGCCAGCAGCTTATTCCGAGGCTCCTACAATGAGCAGTTCTTC
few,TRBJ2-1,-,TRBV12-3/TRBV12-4,CASSLWDKYNEQFF,TGTGCCAGCAGTTTGTGGGACAAGTACAATGAGCAGTTCTTC
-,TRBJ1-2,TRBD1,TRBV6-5,CASSFLRDSYGYTF,TGTGCCAGCAGTTTCTTACGGGACAGCTATGGCTACACCTTC
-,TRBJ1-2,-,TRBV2,CASTGGLLDGYTF,TGTGCCAGCACCGGAGGGCTCCTAGATGGCTACACCTTC
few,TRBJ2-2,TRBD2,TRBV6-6,CASSYTGLAIPGELFF,TGTGCCAGCAGTTATACTGGACTAGCTATTCCCGGGGAGCTGTTTTTT
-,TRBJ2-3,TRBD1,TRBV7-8,CASSSWDREMDTQYF,TGTGCCAGCAGCTCCTGGGACAGGGAGATGGATACGCAGTATTTT
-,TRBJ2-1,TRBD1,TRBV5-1,CASSLTGGTGNEQFF,TGCGCCAGCAGCTTGACAGGGGGCACTGGCAATGAGCAGTTCTTC
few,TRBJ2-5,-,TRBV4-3,CASSQGRAMGETQYF,TGCGCCAGCAGCCAAGGGCGAGCGATGGGAGAGACCCAGTACTTC
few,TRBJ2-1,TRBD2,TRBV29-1,CSVEGTSGYSYNEQFF,TGCAGCGTTGAGGGGACTAGCGGGTACTCCTACAATGAGCAGTTCTTC
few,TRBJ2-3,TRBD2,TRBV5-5,CASSPPRLAGVDTQYF,TGTGCCAGCAGCCCCCCCCGCCTAGCGGGGGTGGATACGCAGTATTTT
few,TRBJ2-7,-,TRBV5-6,CASSLTWGYEQYF,TGTGCCAGCAGCTTGACCTGGGGTTACGAGCAGTACTTC
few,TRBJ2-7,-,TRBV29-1,CSVSAGGYEQYF,TGCAGCGTTTCCGCCGGGGGCTACGAGCAGTACTTC
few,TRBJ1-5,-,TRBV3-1,CASSQYGNQPQHF,TGTGCCAGCAGCCAATACGGGAATCAGCCCCAGCATTTT
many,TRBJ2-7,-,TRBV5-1,CASRLALGEQYF,TGCGCCAGCAGATTGGCCCTGGGAGAGCAGTACTTC
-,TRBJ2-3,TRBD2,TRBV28,CASRPAWTSGTDTQYF,TGTGCCAGCAGACCCGCGTGGACTAGCGGGACAGATACGCAGTATTTT
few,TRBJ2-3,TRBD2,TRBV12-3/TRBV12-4,CASRPLAGVDTQYF,TGTGCCAGCAGACCACTAGCGGGGGTAGATACGCAGTATTTT
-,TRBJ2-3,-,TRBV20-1,CSARDPPRATDTQYF,TGCAGTGCTAGAGATCCACCCCGAGCCACAGATACGCAGTATTTT
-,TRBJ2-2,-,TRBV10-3,CAISPANTGELFF,TGTGCCATCAGTCCAGCTAACACCGGGGAGCTGTTTTTT
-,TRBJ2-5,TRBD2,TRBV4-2,CASSQDPAAGGETRYF,TGTGCCAGCAGCCAAGATCCAGCCGCGGGGGGAGAGACCCGGTACTTC
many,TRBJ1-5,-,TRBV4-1,CASSLRTDNQPQHF,TGCGCCAGCAGCCTTCGGACAGACAATCAGCCCCAGCATTTT
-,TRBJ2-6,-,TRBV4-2,CASSQGDIRSGANVLTF,TGTGCCAGCAGCCAAGGGGACATTCGCTCTGGGGCCAACGTCCTGACTTTC
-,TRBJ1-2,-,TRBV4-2,CASSQGVPQTGYTF,TGTGCCAGCAGCCAAGGCGTCCCTCAAACAGGCTACACCTTC
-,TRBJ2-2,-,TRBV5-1,CASSQTYIANTGELFF,TGCGCCAGCAGCCAGACCTACATCGCGAACACCGGGGAGCTGTTTTTT
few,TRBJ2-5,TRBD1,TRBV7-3,CASSFTGGAGETQYF,TGTGCCAGCAGCTTTACAGGGGGCGCCGGAGAGACCCAGTACTTC